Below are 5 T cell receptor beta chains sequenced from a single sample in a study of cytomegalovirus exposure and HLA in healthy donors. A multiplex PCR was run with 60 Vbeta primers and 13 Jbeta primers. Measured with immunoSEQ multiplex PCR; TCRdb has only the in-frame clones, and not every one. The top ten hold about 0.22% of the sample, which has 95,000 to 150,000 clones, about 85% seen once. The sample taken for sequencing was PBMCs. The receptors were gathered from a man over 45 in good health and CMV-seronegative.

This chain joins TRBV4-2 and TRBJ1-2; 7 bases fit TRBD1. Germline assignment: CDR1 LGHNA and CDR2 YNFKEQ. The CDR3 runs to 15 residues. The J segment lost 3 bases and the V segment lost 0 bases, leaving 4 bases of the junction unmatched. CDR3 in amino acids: CASSQDFQGDYGYTF. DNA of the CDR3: TGTGCCAGCAGCCAAGATTTTCAGGGGGACTATGGCTACACCTTC.

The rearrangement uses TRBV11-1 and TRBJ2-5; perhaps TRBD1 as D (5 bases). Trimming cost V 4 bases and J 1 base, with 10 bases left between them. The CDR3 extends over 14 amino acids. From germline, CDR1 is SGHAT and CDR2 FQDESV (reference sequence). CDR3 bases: TGTGCCAGCAGCTCGACAGCGATCCAAGAGACCCAGTACTTC. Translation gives CASSSTAIQETQYF. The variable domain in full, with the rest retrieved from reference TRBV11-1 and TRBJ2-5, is EAEVAQSPRYKITEKSQAVAFWCDPISGHATLYWYRQILGQGPELLVQFQDESVVDDSQLPKDRFSAERLKGVDSTLKIQPAELGDSAMYLCASSSTAIQETQYFGPGTRLLVL.

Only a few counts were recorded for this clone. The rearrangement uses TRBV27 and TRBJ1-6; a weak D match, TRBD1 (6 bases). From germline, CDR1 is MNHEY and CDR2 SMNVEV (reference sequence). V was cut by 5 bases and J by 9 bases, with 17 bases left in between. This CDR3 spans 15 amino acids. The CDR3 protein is CASSPGGRVGSPLHF. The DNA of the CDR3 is TGTGCCAGCAGTCCGGGGGGCAGGGTAGGTTCACCCCTCCACTTT.

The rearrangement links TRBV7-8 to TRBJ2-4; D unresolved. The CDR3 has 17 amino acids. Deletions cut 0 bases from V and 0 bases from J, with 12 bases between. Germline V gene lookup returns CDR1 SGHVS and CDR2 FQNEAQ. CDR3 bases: TGTGCCAGCAGCTTAGCGGCTGGGCCACTAGCCAAAAACATTCAGTACTTC. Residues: CASSLAAGPLAKNIQYF.

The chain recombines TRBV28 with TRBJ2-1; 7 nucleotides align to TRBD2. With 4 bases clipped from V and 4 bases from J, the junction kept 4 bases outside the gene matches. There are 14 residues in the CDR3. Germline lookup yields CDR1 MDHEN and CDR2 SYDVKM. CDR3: CASSSGTTYNEQFF. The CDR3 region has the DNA TGTGCCAGCAGTTCCGGGACTACGTACAATGAGCAGTTCTTC.